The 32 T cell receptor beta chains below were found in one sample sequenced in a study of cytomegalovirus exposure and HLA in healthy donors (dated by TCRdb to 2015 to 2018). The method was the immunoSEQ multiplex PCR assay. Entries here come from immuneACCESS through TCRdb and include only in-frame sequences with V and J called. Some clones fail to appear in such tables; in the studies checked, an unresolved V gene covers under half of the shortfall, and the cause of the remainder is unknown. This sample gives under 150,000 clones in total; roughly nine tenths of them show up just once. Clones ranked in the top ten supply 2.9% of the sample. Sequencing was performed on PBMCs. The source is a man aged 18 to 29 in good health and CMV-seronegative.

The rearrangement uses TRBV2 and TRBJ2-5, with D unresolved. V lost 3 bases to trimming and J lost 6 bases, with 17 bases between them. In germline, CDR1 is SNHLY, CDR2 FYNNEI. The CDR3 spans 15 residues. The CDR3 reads CASSDARQVEQTQYF. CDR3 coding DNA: TGTGCCAGCAGTGACGCTCGGCAGGTTGAACAGACCCAGTACTTC.

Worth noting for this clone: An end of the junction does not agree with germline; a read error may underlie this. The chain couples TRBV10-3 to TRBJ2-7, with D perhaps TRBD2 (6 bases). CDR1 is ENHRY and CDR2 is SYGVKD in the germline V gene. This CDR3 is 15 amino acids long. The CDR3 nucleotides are TGTGCCATCAGTGAGATGAAGGGACTGTCCTCCGAGCAGTACTTC. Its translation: CAISEMKGLSSEQYF.

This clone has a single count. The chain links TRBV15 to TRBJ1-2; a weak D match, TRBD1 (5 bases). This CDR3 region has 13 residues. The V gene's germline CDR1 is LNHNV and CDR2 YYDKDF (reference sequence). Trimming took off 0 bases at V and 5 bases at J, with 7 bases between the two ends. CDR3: CATSRDQGYGYTF. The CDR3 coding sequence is TGTGCCACCAGCAGAGATCAGGGATATGGCTACACCTTC. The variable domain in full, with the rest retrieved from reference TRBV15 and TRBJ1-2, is DAMVIQNPRYQVTQFGKPVTLSCSQTLNHNVMYWYQQKSSQAPKLLFHYYDKDFNNEADTPDNFQSRRPNTSFCFLDIRSPGLGDTAMYLCATSRDQGYGYTFGSGTRLTVV.

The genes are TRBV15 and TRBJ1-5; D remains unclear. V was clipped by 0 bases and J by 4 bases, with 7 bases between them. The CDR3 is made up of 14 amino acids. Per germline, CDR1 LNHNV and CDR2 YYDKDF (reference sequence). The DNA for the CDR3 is TGTGCCACCAGCAGAGACAGGTTAAATCAGCCCCAGCATTTT. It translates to CATSRDRLNQPQHF. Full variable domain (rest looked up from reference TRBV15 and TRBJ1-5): DAMVIQNPRYQVTQFGKPVTLSCSQTLNHNVMYWYQQKSSQAPKLLFHYYDKDFNNEADTPDNFQSRRPNTSFCFLDIRSPGLGDTAMYLCATSRDRLNQPQHFGDGTRLSIL.

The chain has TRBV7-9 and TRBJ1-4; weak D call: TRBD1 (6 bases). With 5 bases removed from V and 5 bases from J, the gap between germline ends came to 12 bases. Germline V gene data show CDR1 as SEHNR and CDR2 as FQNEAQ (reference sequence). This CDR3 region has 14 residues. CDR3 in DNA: TGTGCCAGCAGCCGCGGGGGGGCCAATGAAAAACTGTTTTTT. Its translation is CASSRGGANEKLFF. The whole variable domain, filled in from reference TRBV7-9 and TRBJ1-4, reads DTGVSQNPRHKITKRGQNVTFRCDPISEHNRLYWYRQTLGQGPEFLTYFQNEAQLEKSRLLSDRFSAERPKGSFSTLEIQRTEQGDSAMYLCASSRGGANEKLFFGSGTQLSVL.

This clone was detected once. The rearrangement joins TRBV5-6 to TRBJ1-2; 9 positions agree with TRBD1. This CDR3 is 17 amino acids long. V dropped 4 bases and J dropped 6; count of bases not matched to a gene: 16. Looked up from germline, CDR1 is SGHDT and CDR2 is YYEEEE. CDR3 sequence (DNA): TGTGCCAGCAGCCGCCTTACTTCGGACAGGGGCGCAGATGGCTACACCTTC. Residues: CASSRLTSDRGADGYTF.

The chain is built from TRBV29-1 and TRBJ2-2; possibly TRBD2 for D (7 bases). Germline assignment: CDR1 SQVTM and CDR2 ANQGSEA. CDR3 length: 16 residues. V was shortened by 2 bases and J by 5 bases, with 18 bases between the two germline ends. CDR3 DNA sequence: TGCAGCGTTGAAATCACCGCGGGGGCCGGGACCGGGGAGCTGTTTTTT. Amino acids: CSVEITAGAGTGELFF.

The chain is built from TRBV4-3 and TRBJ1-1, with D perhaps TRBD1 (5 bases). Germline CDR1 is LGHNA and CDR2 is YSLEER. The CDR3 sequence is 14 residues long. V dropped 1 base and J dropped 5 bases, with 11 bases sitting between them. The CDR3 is CASSQVRGSTEAFF. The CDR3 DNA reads TGCGCCAGCAGCCAAGTTAGGGGAAGTACTGAAGCTTTCTTT.

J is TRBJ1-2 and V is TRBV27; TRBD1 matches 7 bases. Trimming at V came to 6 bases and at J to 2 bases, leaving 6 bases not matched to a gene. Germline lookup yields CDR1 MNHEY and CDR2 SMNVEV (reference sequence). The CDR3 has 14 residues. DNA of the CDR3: TGTGCCAGCAGCTGGGGACAGTCGAACTATGGCTACACCTTC. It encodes CASSWGQSNYGYTF.

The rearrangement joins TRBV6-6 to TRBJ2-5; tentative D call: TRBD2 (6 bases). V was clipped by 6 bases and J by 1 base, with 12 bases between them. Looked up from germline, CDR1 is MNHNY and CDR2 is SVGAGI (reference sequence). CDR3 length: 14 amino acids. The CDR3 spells CASRTGGPQETQYF. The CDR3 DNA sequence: TGTGCCAGCAGAACCGGGGGACCCCAAGAGACCCAGTACTTC.

Here the CDR3 reads CASSLKQVYEQYF. The DNA for the CDR3 is TGTGCCAGCAGCTTAAAACAGGTCTACGAGCAGTACTTC. The chain joins TRBV5-6 to TRBJ2-7; possibly TRBD1 for D (5 bases). The CDR3 is 13 residues long. Trimming left V 2 bases short and J 3 bases short, with 9 bases between. Germline V lookup: CDR1 SGHDT, CDR2 YYEEEE.

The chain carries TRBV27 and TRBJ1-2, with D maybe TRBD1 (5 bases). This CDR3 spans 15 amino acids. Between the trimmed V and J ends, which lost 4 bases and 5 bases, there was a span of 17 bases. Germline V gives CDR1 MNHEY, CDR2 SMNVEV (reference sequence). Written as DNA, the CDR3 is TGTGCCAGCAGTTCCCTCCTAAGGGCAGGGTATGGCTACACCTTC. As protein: CASSSLLRAGYGYTF.

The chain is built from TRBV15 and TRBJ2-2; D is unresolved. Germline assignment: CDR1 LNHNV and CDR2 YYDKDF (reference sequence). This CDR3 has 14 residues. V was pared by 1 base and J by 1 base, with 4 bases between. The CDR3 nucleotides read TGTGCCACCAGCAGAGCGGGGAACACCGGGGAGCTGTTTTTT. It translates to CATSRAGNTGELFF.

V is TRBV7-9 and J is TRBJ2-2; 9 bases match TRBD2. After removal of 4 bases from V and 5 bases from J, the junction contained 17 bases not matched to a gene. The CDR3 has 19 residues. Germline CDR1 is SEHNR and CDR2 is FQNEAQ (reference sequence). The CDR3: CASSSQVGLRGGRTGELFF. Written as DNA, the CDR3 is TGTGCCAGCAGCTCCCAAGTGGGTCTGCGGGGGGGCCGGACCGGGGAGCTGTTTTTT.

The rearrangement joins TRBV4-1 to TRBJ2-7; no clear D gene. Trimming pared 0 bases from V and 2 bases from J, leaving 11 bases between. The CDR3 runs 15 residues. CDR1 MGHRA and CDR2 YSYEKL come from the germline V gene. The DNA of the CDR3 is TGCGCCAGCAGCCAAGATGCAGTCCAAGCCTACGAGCAGTACTTC. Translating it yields CASSQDAVQAYEQYF.

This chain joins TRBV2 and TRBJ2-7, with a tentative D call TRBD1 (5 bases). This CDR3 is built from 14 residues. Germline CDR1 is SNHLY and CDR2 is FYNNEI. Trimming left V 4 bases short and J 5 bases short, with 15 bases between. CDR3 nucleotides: TGTGCCAGCAGTGGACGGATCCCCAGGGACGAGCAGTACTTC. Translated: CASSGRIPRDEQYF.

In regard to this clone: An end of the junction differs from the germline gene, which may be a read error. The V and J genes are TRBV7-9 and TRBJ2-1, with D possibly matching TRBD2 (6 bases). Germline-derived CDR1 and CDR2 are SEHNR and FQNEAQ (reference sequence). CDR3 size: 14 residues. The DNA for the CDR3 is TGTGCCAGCAGCGGGGACTCGACGGGGAATGAGCGGTTCTTC. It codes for CASSGDSTGNERFF.

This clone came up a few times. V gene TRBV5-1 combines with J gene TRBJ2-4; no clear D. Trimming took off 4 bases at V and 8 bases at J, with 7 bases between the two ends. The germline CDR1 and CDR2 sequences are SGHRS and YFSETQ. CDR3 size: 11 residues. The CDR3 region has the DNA TGCGCCAGCAGCCCGGGTGACATTCAGTACTTC. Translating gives CASSPGDIQYF.

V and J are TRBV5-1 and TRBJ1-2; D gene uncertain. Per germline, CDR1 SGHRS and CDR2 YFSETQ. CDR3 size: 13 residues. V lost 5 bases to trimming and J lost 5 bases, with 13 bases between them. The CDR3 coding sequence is TGCGCCAGCAGTCTGGAGGGAGAGTATGGCTACACCTTC. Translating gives CASSLEGEYGYTF.

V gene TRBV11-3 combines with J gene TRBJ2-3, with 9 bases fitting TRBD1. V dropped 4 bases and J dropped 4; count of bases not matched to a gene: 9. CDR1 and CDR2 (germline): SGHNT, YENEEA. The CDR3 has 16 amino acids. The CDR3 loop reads CASSYGGTGSSDTQYF. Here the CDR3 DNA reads TGTGCCAGCAGCTATGGTGGGACAGGGTCTTCAGATACGCAGTATTTT. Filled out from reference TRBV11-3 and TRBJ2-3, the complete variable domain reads EAGVVQSPRYKIIEKKQPVAFWCNPISGHNTLYWYLQNLGQGPELLIRYENEEAVDDSQLPKDRFSAERLKGVDSTLKIQPAELGDSAVYLCASSYGGTGSSDTQYFGPGTRLTVL.

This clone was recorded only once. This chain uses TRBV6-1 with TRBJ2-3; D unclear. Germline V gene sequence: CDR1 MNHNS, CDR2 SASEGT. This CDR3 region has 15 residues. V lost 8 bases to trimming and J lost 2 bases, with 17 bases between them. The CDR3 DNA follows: TGTGCCAGCTTCAGAGGCTGGCAGATCACAGATACGCAGTATTTT. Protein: CASFRGWQITDTQYF.

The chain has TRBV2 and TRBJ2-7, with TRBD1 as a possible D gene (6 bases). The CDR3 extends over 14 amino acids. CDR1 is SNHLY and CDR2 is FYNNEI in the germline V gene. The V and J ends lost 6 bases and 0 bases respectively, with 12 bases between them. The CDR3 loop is CASRRTVLSYEQYF. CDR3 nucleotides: TGTGCCAGCAGGCGGACAGTCCTCTCCTACGAGCAGTACTTC.

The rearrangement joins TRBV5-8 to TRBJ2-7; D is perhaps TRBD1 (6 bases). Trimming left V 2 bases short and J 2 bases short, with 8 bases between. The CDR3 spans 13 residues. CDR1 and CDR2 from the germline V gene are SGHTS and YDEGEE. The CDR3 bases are TGTGCCAGCAGCTTTCGGACAGCCTACGAGCAGTACTTC. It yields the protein CASSFRTAYEQYF.

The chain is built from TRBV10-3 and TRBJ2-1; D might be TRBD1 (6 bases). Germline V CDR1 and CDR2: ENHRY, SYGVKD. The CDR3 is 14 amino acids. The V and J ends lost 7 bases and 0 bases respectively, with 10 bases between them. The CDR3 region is CAIKDSSSYNEQFF. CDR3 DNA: TGTGCCATCAAGGACAGTAGCTCCTACAATGAGCAGTTCTTC.

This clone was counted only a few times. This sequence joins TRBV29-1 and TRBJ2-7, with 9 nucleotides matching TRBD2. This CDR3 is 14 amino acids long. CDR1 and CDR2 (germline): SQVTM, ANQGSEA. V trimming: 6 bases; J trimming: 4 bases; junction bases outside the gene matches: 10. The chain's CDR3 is CSVATGTSRYEQYF. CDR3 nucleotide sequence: TGCAGCGTAGCGACCGGGACTAGCAGATACGAGCAGTACTTC.

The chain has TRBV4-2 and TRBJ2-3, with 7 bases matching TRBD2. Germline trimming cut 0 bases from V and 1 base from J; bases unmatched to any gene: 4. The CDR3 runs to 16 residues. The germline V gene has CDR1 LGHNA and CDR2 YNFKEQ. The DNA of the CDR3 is TGTGCCAGCAGCCAAGAGGGAGCGGGGCGCACAGATACGCAGTATTTT. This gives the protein CASSQEGAGRTDTQYF.

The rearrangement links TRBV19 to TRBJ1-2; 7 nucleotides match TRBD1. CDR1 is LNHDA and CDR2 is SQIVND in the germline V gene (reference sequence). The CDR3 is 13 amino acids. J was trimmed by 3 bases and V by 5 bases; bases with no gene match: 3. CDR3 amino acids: CASSDRVDYGYTF. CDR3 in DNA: TGTGCCAGTAGTGACAGGGTTGACTATGGCTACACCTTC.

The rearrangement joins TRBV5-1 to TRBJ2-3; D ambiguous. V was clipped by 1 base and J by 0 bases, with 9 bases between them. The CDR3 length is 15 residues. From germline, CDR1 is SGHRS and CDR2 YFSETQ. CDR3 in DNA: TGCGCCAGCAGCTTGTTGCAGAAAAGCACAGATACGCAGTATTTT. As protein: CASSLLQKSTDTQYF.

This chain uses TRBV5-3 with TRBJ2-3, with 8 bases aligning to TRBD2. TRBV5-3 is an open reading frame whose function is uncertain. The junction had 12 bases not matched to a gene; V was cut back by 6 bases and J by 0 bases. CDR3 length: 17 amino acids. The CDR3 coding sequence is TGTGCCAGAACTCGCGGGAGGATGCCCAAAAGCACAGATACGCAGTATTTT. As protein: CARTRGRMPKSTDTQYF.

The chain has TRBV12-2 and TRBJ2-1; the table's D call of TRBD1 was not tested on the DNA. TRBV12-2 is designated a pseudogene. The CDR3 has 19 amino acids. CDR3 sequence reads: CASRLVGTDSIGDYNEQFF. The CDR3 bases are TGTGCAAGTCGCTTGGTTGGGACAGACTCTATAGGGGACTACAATGAGCAGTTCTTC.

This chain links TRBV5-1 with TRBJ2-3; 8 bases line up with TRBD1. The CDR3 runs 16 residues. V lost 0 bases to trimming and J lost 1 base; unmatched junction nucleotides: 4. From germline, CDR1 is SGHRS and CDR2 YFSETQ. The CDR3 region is CASSLAPGQGTDTQYF. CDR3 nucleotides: TGCGCCAGCAGCTTGGCCCCGGGACAGGGCACAGATACGCAGTATTTT.

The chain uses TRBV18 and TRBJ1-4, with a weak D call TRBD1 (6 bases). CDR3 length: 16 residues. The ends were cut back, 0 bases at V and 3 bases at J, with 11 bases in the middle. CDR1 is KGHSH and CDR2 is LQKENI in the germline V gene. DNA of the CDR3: TGTGCCAGCTCACCACCGGGGGCTGGAGCTAATGAAAAACTGTTTTTT. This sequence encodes CASSPPGAGANEKLFF. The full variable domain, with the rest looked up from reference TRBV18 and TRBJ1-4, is NAGVMQNPRHLVRRRGQEARLRCSPMKGHSHVYWYRQLPEEGLKFMVYLQKENIIDESGMPKERFSAEFPKEGPSILRIQQVVRGDSAAYFCASSPPGAGANEKLFFGSGTQLSVL.